Listed below are T cell receptor beta chains from one sample, sequenced in a study of blood T cell repertoires in COVID-19. Libraries were prepared by immunoSEQ multiplex PCR; TCRdb keeps only in-frame clonotypes and omits some of them. The profile shows 140,000 to 150,000 clones, around 88% of them singletons. Sample: peripheral blood. The receptors shown here come from a man between 60 and 75 years old with active or convalescent COVID-19. CDR3s include the opening cysteine and the closing phenylalanine or tryptophan. Fields, in order: V gene, CDR3 protein.

v_call: TRBV6-5
cdr3_aa: CASREGGYQPQHF

v_call: TRBV7-9
cdr3_aa: CASSSQAQVTEAFF

v_call: TRBV6-5
cdr3_aa: CASSYSLSYEQYF

v_call: TRBV10-3
cdr3_aa: CASRAARGNQPQHF

v_call: TRBV18
cdr3_aa: CASSSSTGSNTEAFF

v_call: TRBV7-3
cdr3_aa: CASSPGQDTGELFF

v_call: TRBV30
cdr3_aa: CAWSVARGGNTIYF

v_call: TRBV9
cdr3_aa: CASSPRLAGVYNEQFF

v_call: TRBV25-1
cdr3_aa: CASSDYRGLTEAFF

v_call: TRBV5-1
cdr3_aa: CASSLGQRDQKLFF

v_call: TRBV4-2
cdr3_aa: CASSRGYSNQPQHF

v_call: TRBV7-2
cdr3_aa: CASSLAIAGGTDTQYF

v_call: TRBV5-1
cdr3_aa: CASSLLTGTGGVGYTF

v_call: TRBV18
cdr3_aa: CASSDLGGTAYEQYF

v_call: TRBV9
cdr3_aa: CASSVFAGRHNEQFF